This entry describes one T cell receptor beta chain. The protocol was immunoSEQ multiplex PCR, while the TCRdb copy is restricted to in-frame clones and leaves out a portion. In the table there are several thousand clones, roughly 25% of which are singletons. Germline lookup yields CDR1 SGHRS and CDR2 YFSETQ. Trimming took off 2 bases at V and 0 bases at J, with 6 bases between the two ends. The CDR3 is 13 amino acids. This sample is drawn from a study of graft-versus-host responses after intestinal transplantation. Findings of the study overall: The marrow of recipients harbored GvH clones, and ileum or blood showed some of them first.

Sorting was performed after the reaction on proliferating CFSE-low CD3+CD4+ and CD3+CD8+ responders. This sequence joins TRBV5-1 and TRBJ2-7, with D unresolved. The receptor was isolated from a human patient who was an organ donor for intestinal transplantation. Specimen: alloreactive CD4+ T cells from a mixed lymphocyte reaction culture, collected before transplantation. Subset described: CFSE-low proliferating T cells sorted from roughly 6-day pre-transplant mixed lymphocyte reaction (GvH or HvG direction). CDR3 sequence (DNA): TGCGCCAGCAGCTTCGGCAGCTCCTACGAGCAGTACTTC. It codes for CASSFGSSYEQYF.